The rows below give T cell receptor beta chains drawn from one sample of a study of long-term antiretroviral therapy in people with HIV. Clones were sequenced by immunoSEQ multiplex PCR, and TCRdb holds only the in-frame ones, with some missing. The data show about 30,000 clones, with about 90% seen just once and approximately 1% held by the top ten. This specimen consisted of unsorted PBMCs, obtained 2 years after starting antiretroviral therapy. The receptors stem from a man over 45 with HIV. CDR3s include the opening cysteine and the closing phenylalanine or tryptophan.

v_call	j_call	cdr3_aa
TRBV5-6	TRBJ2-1	CASSADGADEQFF
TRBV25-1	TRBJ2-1	CASSESGGGWQFF
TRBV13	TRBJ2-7	CASSLGQNYEQYF
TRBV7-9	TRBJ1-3	CASSLGASLLGDTIYF
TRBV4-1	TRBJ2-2	CASSPKPVLETGELFF
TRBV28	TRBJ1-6	CASSVGSRNSPLHF
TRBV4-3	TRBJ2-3	CASSQDASGGASTDTQYF
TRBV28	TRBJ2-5	CASRGGGQGETQYF
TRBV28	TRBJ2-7	CASRLRDTSYEQYF
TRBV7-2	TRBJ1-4	CASSLDLGEKLFF
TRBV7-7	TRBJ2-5	CASSLVADAETQYF
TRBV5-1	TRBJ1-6	CASSLERLSSYNSPLHF
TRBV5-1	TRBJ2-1	CASSSTGLAYNEQFF
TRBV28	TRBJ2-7	CASRIYGTESYEQYF
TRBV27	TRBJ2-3	CASSSSGRGRTDTQYF
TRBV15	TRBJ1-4	CATSRDRAGAGEKLFF
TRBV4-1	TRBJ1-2	CASSPETGFRGYTF
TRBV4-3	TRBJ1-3	CASSRTTTGNTIYF
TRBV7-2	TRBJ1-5	CASSLEGWQGFYSNQPQHF
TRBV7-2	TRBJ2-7	CASSRLAGDLYEQYF
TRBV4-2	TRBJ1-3	CASSQEQGSTFGNTIYF
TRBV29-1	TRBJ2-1	CSDSLSYNEQFF
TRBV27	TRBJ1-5	CASSLVGGSNQPQHF
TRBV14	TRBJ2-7	CASSHLGTGFDEQYF
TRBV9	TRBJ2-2	CASSLWGAGELFF
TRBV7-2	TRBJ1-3	CASRYTGAPGNTIYF
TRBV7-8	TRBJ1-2	CASSLERSQGIGYGYTF
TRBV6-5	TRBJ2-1	CASSYRAEGNEQFF
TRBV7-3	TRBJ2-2	CASSPGAGTGELFF
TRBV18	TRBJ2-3	CASSREEKAGYTDTQYF
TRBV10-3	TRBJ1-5	CAISEYRGDNQPQHF
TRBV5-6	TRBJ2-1	CASSSGTLWEQFF
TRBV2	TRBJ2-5	CASSENLAGGQETQYF
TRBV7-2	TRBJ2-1	CASSLGPPGAKGFF
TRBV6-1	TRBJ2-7	CASVSLVKGPYEQYF
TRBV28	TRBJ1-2	CASSFRDRGSNYGYTF
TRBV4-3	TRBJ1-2	CASSQDRGSLHGYTF
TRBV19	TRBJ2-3	CASSIKGAPDTQYF
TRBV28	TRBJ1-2	CASIIRWGQAITNYGYTF
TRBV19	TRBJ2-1	CASSRIETEQFF
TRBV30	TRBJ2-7	CAWSVLSEQYF
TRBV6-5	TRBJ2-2	CASSPQGAGTGELFF
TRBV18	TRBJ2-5	CASSPGSQETQYF
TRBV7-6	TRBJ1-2	CASSLQPSGFHGYTF
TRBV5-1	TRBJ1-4	CASSLAPDRAGEKLFF
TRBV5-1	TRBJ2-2	CASSLEANTGELFF
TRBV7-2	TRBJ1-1	CASSFDRGPGTEAFF